This TCR beta chain was documented in a study of T-cell reconstitution after alpha-beta-depleted transplantation in children. General observations from the study: Several hundred expanded graft clones reportedly gave rise to the alpha-beta T cells present about two months after transplant. Several patients had high TCRbeta diversity at day 60; it came from surviving recipient T cells and thymic progenitors. Newly produced T cells mostly accounted for T-cell counts and diversity one year post-transplant.

In its sample, this clonotype was seen many times. The antigen is not known. Unique molecular identifiers were incorporated when the TCRbeta library was constructed. TCRdb ran MiXCR on the PCR reads and lists one entry per CDR3 protein. The table has around 600,000 distinct CDR3 sequences, around 23% seen once. The germline V gene has CDR1 MNHNS and CDR2 SASEGT. The CDR3 covers 14 residues. Trimming took off 0 bases at V and 1 base at J, with 6 bases between the two ends. This TCR derives from a boy in the first two years of life who had a stem cell transplant for acute myeloid leukemia, so the T cells may come from the graft donor. The chain has TRBV6-1 and TRBJ1-1; D call uncertain. The sequencing here drew on PBMCs, mostly from graft donor cells, taken 360 days after TCRalphabeta/CD19-depleted stem cell transplant. CDR3 DNA sequence: TGTGCCAGCAGTGAAGCGGGAGAGAACACTGAAGCTTTCTTT. Translation: CASSEAGENTEAFF.